What follows describes a single T cell receptor beta chain. The sample belongs to a study of blood T cells in healthy people across ages. Together with a sample-barcoded 5' primer, a J-beta primer mix was included in a second PCR lasting about 7 to 12 cycles. A single record per CDR3 protein comes from TCRdb applying MiXCR to the 5' RACE reads. Among just over 800,000 distinct CDR3 sequences listed, approximately 59% were seen once. CDR1 is LGHDT, CDR2 YNNKEL, per germline (reference sequence). V gave up 0 bases and J gave up 0 bases, with 12 bases separating them. The CDR3 has 17 residues. The sequenced sample consisted of blood. This sequence was found in a man aged 25 to 40 in good health. V gene TRBV3-1 combines with J gene TRBJ2-4; a possible D gene is TRBD1 (6 bases). This CDR3 reads CASSQDYRVPAKNIQYF. The CDR3, as DNA: TGTGCCAGCAGCCAAGATTACAGGGTCCCAGCCAAAAACATTCAGTACTTC.